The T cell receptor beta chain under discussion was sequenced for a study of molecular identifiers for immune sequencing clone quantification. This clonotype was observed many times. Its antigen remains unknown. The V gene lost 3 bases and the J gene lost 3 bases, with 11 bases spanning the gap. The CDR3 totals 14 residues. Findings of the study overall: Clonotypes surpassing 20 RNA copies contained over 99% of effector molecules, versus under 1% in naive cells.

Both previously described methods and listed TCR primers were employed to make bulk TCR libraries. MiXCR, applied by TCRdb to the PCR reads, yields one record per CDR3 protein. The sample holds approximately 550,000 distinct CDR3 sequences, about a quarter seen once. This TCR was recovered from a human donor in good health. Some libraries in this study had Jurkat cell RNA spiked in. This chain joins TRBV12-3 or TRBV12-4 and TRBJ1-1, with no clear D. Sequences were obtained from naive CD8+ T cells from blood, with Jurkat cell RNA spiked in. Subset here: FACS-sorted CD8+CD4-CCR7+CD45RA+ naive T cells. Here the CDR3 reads CASSFMVRDTEAFF. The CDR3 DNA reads TGTGCCAGCAGTTTTATGGTCCGAGACACTGAAGCTTTCTTT.